This T cell receptor beta chain stems from a study of blood T cell repertoires in COVID-19. Overall study: Both acute and convalescent COVID-19 samples were obtained from the United States, Italy and Spain. PBMCs, B-cell-depleted T cells, or T cells were the source of the cDNA or gDNA that made up the material.

Membership in each cohort depended on participant-reported clinical history. In the source study's methods: The assay estimated nucleated cells by amplifying reference gene primers. Generated by immunoSEQ multiplex PCR, the TCRdb table keeps only in-frame clones and is missing some. That table supplies the V and J calls and clone size; D and trimming were determined from the DNA. The sample shows about 210,000 clones, 80% of them seen only once. CDR1 and CDR2 from the germline V gene are LNHDA and SQIVND (reference sequence). This CDR3 spans 16 amino acids. With 5 bases removed from V and 7 bases from J, the gap between germline ends came to 20 bases.

The source of this sequence is a man aged 25 to 40 with acute COVID-19. V gene TRBV19 combines with J gene TRBJ1-4; D is possibly TRBD1 (5 bases). The sequenced material came from PBMCs or T cells enriched from blood (not recorded which). This chain's CDR3 is CASSAGPRGLGEKLFF. The CDR3 DNA follows: TGTGCCAGTAGTGCCGGCCCAAGGGGATTGGGTGAAAAACTGTTTTTT.